Shown below are 5 T cell receptor beta chains from a single sample sequenced in a study of blood T cell repertoires in COVID-19. Sequencing was performed with immunoSEQ multiplex PCR; in TCRdb, only in-frame clones are kept and a portion is missing. The data contain 150,000 to 200,000 clones, around 85% of them seen just once; the ten biggest clones take up roughly 4%. Sequenced: peripheral blood. These receptors came from a woman in her seventies with acute or convalescent COVID-19.

This chain connects TRBV6-1 to TRBJ2-7; 13 positions agree with TRBD2. The CDR3 runs 15 residues. Germline CDR1 is MNHNS and CDR2 is SASEGT. Germline trimming cut 3 bases from V and 2 bases from J; bases unmatched to any gene: 1. The chain's CDR3 is CASSEGLAGPYEQYF. CDR3 DNA sequence: TGTGCCAGCAGTGAGGGACTAGCGGGGCCCTACGAGCAGTACTTC.

The CDR3 nucleotides are TGTGCCAGCTCTACCGCCTCTCAGAAAACTGAAGCTTTCTTT. This translates into CASSTASQKTEAFF. The chain links TRBV18 to TRBJ1-1; D not certain. The CDR3 loop spans 14 amino acids. The ends were cut back, 6 bases at V and 5 bases at J, with 16 bases in the middle. Per the germline V gene, CDR1 is KGHSH and CDR2 is LQKENI.

V and J are TRBV27 and TRBJ2-7, with D perhaps matching TRBD1 (6 bases). Germline V gene sequence: CDR1 MNHEY, CDR2 SMNVEV (reference sequence). V lost 6 bases to trimming and J lost 4 bases, with 19 bases between them. The CDR3 extends over 15 amino acids. Here the CDR3 reads CASSPARDTNYEQYF. CDR3 DNA sequence: TGTGCCAGCAGCCCAGCCCGGGACACTAATTACGAGCAGTACTTC.

The chain is built from TRBV7-8 and TRBJ2-6; 8 bases are shared with TRBD1. The V and J ends lost 5 bases and 0 bases, in that order; junction bases with no gene match: 9. Germline CDR1 reads SGHVS; CDR2 reads FQNEAQ. The CDR3 length is 18 residues. CDR3 in DNA: TGTGCCAGCAGCCCAAGACAGGGGCTTTTCTCTGGGGCCAACGTCCTGACTTTC. Protein sequence: CASSPRQGLFSGANVLTF.

The table lists this clone with a few counts. The chain uses TRBV10-3 and TRBJ1-4, with 10 positions matching TRBD1. The CDR3 sequence is 12 residues long. CDR1 is ENHRY and CDR2 is SYGVKD in the germline V gene. The trim removed 10 bases at V and 8 bases at J, leaving 4 bases unmatched. The CDR3 nucleotides read TGTGCCACGGGACAGGGGAGCGAAAAACTGTTTTTT. It yields the protein CATGQGSEKLFF.